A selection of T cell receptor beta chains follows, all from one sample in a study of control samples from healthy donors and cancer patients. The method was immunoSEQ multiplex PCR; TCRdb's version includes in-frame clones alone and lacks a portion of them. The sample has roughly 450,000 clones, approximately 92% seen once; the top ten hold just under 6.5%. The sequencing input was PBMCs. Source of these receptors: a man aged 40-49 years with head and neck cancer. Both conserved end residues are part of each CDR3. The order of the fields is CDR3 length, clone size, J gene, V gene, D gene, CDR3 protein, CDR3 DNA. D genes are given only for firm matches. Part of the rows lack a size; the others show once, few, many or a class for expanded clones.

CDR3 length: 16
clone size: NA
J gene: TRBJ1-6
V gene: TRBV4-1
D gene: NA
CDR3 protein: CASSQAQSSYNSPLHF
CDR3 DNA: TGCGCCAGCAGCCAAGCGCAGTCCTCCTATAATTCACCCCTCCACTTT

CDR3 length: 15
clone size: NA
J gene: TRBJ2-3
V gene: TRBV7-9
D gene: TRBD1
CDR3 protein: CASSLWTGEADTQYF
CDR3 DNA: TGTGCCAGCAGCTTATGGACAGGGGAAGCAGATACGCAGTATTTT

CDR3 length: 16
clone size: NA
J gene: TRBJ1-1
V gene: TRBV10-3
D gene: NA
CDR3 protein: CAISEPYRAGNTEAFF
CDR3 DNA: TGTGCCATCAGTGAGCCTTACAGGGCAGGGAACACTGAAGCTTTCTTT

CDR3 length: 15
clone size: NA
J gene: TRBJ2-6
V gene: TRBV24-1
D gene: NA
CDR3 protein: CATSDSTKTLGVLTF
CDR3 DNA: TGTGCCACCAGTGACTCGACTAAAACTTTAGGCGTCCTGACTTTC

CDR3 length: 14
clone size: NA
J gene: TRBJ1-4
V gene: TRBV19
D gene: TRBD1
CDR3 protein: CASSMDRDTEKLFF
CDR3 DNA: TGTGCCAGTAGTATGGACAGGGATACTGAAAAACTGTTTTTT

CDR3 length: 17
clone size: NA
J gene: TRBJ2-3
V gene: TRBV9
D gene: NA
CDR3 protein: CASSLHSSRASTDTQYF
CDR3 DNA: TGTGCCAGCAGTCTACACTCCTCTAGGGCTAGCACAGATACGCAGTATTTT

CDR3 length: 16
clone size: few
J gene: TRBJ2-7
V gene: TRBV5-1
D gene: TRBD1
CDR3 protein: CASSGGTGTDSEEQYF
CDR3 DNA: TGCGCCAGCAGCGGGGGAACCGGGACAGACTCGGAGGAGCAGTACTTC

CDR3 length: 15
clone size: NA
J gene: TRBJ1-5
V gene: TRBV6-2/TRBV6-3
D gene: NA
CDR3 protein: CASSYSSGEIQPQHF
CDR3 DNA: TGTGCCAGCAGTTACTCTTCAGGGGAAATTCAGCCCCAGCATTTT

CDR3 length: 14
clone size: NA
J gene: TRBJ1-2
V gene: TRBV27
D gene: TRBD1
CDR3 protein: CASSVTGRNYGYTF
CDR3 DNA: TGTGCCAGCAGCGTGACAGGGAGAAACTATGGCTACACCTTC

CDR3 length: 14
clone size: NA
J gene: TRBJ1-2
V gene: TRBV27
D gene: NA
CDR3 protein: CASSFQGDWYGYTF
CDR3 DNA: TGTGCCAGCAGTTTTCAGGGTGATTGGTATGGCTACACCTTC

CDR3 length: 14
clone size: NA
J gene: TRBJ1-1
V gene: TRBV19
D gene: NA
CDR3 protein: CASSIVGRSTEAFF
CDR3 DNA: TGTGCCAGTAGTATAGTGGGGAGGAGCACTGAAGCTTTCTTT

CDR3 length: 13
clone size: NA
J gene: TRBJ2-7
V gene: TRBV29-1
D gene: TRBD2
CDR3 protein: CSVATSGAYEQYF
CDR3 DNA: TGCAGCGTCGCGACTAGCGGGGCCTACGAGCAGTACTTC

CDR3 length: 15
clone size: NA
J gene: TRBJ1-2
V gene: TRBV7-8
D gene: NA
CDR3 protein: CASSLGPEANYGYTF
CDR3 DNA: TGTGCCAGCAGCTTAGGGCCTGAGGCTAACTATGGCTACACCTTC

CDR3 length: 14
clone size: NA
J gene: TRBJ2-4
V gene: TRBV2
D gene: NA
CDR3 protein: CASSDGKAKNIQYF
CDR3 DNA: TGTGCCAGCAGTGACGGGAAAGCCAAAAACATTCAGTACTTC

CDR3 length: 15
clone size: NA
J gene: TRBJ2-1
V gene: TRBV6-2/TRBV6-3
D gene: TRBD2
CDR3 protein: CASSRTSGRYNEQFF
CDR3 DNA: TGTGCCAGCAGTCGAACTAGCGGGAGATACAATGAGCAGTTCTTC

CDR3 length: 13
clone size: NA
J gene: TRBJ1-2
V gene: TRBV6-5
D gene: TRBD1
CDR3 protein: CAVRQGGNYGYTF
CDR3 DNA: TGTGCCGTCCGACAGGGGGGTAACTATGGCTACACCTTC

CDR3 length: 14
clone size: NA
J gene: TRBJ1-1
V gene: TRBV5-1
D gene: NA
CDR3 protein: CASSSGRVNTEAFF
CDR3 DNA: TGCGCCAGCAGCTCGGGACGGGTGAACACTGAAGCTTTCTTT

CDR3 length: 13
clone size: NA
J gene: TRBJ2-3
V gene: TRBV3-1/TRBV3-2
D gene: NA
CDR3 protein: CASSQGFTDTQYF
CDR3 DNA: TGTGCCAGCAGCCAAGGTTTCACAGATACGCAGTATTTT

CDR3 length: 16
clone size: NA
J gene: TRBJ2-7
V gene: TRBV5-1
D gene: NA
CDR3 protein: CASSPGWFAESYEQYF
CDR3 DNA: TGCGCCAGCAGCCCAGGATGGTTTGCGGAGTCCTACGAGCAGTACTTC

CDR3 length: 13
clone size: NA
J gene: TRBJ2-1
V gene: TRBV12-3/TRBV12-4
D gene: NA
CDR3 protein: CASSLGGGNEQFF
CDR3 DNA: TGTGCCAGCAGTTTGGGCGGCGGTAATGAGCAGTTCTTC

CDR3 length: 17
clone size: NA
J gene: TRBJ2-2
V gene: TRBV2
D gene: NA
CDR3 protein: CASSERGGSLNTGELFF
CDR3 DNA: TGTGCCAGCAGTGAAAGGGGGGGGTCCTTGAACACCGGGGAGCTGTTTTTT

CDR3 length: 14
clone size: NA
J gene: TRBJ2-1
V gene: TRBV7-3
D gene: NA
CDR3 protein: CASSLTWGHNEQFF
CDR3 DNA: TGTGCCAGCAGCTTAACGTGGGGGCACAATGAGCAGTTCTTC

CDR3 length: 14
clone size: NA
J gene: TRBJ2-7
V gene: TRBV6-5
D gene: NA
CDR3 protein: CASSSTAVSYEQYF
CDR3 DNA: TGTGCCAGCAGTTCCACGGCAGTTTCCTACGAGCAGTACTTC

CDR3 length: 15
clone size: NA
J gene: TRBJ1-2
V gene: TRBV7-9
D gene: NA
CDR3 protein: CASSLSQVGSYGYTF
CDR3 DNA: TGTGCCAGCAGCTTATCACAGGTTGGAAGCTATGGCTACACCTTC

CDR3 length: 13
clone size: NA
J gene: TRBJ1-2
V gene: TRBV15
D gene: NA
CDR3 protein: CATSRVSLLGYTF
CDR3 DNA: TGTGCCACCAGCAGAGTCTCTCTCTTAGGCTACACCTTC

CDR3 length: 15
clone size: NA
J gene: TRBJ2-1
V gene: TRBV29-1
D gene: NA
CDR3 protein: CSVGNAAQNPGEQFF
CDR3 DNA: TGCAGCGTTGGGAATGCAGCCCAAAACCCCGGGGAGCAGTTCTTC

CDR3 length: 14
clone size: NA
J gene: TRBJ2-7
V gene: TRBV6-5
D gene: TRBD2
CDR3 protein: CASSATSGRVEQYF
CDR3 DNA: TGTGCCAGCAGCGCTACTAGCGGGAGAGTTGAGCAGTACTTC

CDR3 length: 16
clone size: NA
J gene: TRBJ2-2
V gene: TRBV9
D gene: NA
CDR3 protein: CASSVPRQGGTGELFF
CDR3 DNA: TGTGCCAGCAGCGTCCCCCGGCAGGGGGGCACCGGGGAGCTGTTTTTT

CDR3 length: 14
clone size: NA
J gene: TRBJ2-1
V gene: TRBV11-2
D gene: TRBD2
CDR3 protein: CASSLSGRANEQFF
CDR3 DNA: TGTGCCAGCAGCCTTAGCGGGAGGGCCAATGAGCAGTTCTTC

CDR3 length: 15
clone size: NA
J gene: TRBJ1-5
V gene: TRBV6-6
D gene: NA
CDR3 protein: CASRRDEYSNQPQHF
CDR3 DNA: TGTGCCAGCAGAAGGGACGAATATTCCAATCAGCCCCAGCATTTT

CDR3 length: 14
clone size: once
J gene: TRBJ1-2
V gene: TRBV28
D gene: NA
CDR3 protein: CASSLPGGNYGYTF
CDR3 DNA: TGTGCCAGCAGTTTACCGGGAGGGAACTATGGCTACACCTTC

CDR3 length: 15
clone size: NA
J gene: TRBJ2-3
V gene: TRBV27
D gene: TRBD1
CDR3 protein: CASSPDRVTTDTQYF
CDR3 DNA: TGTGCCAGCAGTCCGGACAGGGTAACCACAGATACGCAGTATTTT

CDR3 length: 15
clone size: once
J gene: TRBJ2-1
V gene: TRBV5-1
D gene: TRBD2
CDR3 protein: CASSLGGRDYNEQFF
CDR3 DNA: TGCGCCAGCAGCTTGGGCGGGAGGGACTACAATGAGCAGTTCTTC

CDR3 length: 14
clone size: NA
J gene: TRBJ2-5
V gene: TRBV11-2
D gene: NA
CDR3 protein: CASSLERGVETQYF
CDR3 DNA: TGTGCCAGCAGCTTGGAGAGGGGAGTGGAGACCCAGTACTTC

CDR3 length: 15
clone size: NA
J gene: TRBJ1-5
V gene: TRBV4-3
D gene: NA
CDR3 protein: CASSQVWQSNQPQHF
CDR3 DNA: TGCGCCAGCAGCCAAGTCTGGCAGTCCAATCAGCCCCAGCATTTT

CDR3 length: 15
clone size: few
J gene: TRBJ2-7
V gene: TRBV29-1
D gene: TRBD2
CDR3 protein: CSVASGTSVAYEQYF
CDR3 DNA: TGCAGCGTTGCTTCCGGGACTAGCGTAGCCTACGAGCAGTACTTC

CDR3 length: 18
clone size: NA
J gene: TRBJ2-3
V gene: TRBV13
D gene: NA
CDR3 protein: CASSSAGVEKTSTDTQYF
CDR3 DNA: TGTGCCAGCAGCTCTGCCGGGGTTGAGAAAACTAGCACAGATACGCAGTATTTT

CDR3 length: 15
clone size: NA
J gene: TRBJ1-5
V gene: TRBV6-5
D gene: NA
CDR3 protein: CASSKNPGGNQPQHF
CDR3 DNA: TGTGCCAGCAGTAAAAACCCAGGGGGCAATCAGCCCCAGCATTTT

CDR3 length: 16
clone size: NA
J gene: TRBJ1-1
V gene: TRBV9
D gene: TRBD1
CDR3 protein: CASSFSPGQGTTEAFF
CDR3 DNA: TGTGCCAGCAGCTTTTCTCCGGGACAGGGTACGACTGAAGCTTTCTTT

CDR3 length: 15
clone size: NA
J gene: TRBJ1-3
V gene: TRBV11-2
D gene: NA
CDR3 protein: CASSLAGSDGNTIYF
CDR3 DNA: TGTGCCAGCAGCTTAGCTGGTTCCGATGGAAACACCATATATTTT

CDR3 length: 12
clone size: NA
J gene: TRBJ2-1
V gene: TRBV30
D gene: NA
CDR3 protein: CAQQRTYNEQFF
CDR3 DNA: TGTGCCCAGCAGCGGACCTACAATGAGCAGTTCTTC

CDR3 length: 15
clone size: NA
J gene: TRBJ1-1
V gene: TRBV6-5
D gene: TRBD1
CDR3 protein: CASSRTGALNTEAFF
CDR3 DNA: TGTGCCAGCAGTCGGACAGGGGCTCTGAACACTGAAGCTTTCTTT

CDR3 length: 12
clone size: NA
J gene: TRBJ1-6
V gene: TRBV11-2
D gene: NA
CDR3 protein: CASSLGNSPLHF
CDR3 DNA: TGTGCCAGCAGCTTAGGCAATTCACCCCTCCACTTT

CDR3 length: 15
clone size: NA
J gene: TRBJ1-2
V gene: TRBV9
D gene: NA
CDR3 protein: CASSVGVGSNYGYTF
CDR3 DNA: TGTGCCAGCAGCGTAGGGGTGGGAAGTAACTATGGCTACACCTTC

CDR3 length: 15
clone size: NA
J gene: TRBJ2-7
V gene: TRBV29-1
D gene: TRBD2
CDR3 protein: CSVHTGTSGRYEQYF
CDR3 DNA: TGCAGCGTACACACTGGGACTAGCGGGCGCTACGAGCAGTACTTC

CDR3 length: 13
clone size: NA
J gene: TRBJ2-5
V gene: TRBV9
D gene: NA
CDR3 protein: CASSRADRETQYF
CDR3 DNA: TGTGCCTCATCGAGGGCAGATCGGGAGACCCAGTACTTC

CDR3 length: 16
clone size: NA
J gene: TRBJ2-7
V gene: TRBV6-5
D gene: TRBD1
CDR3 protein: CASSSFRTGGIYEQYF
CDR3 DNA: TGTGCCAGCAGTTCCTTCAGGACAGGGGGCATTTACGAGCAGTACTTC

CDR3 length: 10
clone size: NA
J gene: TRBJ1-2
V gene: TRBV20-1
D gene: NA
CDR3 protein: CSAKPIGYTF
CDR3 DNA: TGCAGTGCTAAACCGATAGGCTACACCTTC

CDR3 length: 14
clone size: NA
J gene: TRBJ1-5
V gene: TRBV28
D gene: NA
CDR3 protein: CASSFWQVGQPQHF
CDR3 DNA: TGTGCCAGCAGTTTTTGGCAGGTAGGCCAGCCCCAGCATTTT

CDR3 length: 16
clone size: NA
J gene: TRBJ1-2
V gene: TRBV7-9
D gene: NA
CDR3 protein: CASSPELGTGTEGYTF
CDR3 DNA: TGTGCCAGCAGCCCCGAGCTGGGTACAGGGACGGAGGGCTACACCTTC

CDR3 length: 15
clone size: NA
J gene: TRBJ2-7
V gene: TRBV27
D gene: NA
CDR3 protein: CASSSPIAATYEQYF
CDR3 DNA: TGTGCCAGCAGTTCACCTATAGCGGCCACCTACGAGCAGTACTTC

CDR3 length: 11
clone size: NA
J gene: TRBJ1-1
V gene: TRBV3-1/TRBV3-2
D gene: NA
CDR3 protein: CASSQGQEAFF
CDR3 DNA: TGTGCCAGCAGCCAAGGCCAGGAAGCTTTCTTT